This T cell receptor beta chain was profiled in a study of blood T cell repertoires in COVID-19. Study at large: The origin of the acute and convalescent COVID-19 samples was the United States, Italy and Spain. Sources were T cells, B-cell-depleted T cells, or PBMCs; the material itself was cDNA or gDNA.

This clone has only a few counts. Authors' data handling: Reference gene primer amplification gave nucleated cell count estimates. Assay: immunoSEQ multiplex PCR; the TCRdb copy retains only in-frame clones and omits some. D and trimming come from the DNA, and the V and J calls and clone size come from that table. Among a few hundred thousand clones listed, approximately 89% were seen once. This CDR3 is 14 amino acids long. Looked up from germline, CDR1 is MNHEY and CDR2 is SMNVEV (reference sequence). V was clipped by 5 bases and J by 3 bases, with 10 bases between them. The sequence was collected from a woman between 50 and 59 years old with acute or convalescent COVID-19. The chain uses TRBV27 and TRBJ1-4; D possibly corresponds to TRBD1 (6 bases). The specimen was peripheral blood. CDR3 loop: CASSRGAANEKLFF. DNA for the CDR3: TGTGCCAGCAGTCGGGGGGCGGCTAATGAAAAACTGTTTTTT.